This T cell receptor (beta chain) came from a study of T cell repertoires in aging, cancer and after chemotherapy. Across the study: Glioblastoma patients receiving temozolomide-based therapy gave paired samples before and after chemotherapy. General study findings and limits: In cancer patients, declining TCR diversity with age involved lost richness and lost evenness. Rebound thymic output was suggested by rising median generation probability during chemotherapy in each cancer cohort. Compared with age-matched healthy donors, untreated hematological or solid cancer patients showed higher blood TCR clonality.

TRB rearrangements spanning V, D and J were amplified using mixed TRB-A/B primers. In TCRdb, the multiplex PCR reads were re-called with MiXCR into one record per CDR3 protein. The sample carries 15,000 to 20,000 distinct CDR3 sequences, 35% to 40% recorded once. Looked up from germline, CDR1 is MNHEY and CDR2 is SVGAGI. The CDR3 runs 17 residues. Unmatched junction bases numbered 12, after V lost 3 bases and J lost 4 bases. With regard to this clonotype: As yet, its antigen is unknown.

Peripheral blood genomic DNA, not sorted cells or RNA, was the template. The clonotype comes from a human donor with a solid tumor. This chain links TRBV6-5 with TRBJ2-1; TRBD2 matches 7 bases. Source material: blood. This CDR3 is CASSYWPAGLGYNEQFF. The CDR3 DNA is TGTGCCAGCAGTTATTGGCCAGCGGGGTTGGGGTACAATGAGCAGTTCTTC.